The 26 T cell receptor beta chains in this list originate from one sample, sequenced in a study of blood T cell repertoires in COVID-19. The repertoire was sequenced with immunoSEQ multiplex PCR; TCRdb's copy has only in-frame clones and lacks some. The repertoire holds 130,000 to 150,000 clones, with roughly 76% as singletons. The source material was peripheral blood. Every receptor here comes from a man older than 75 with acute or convalescent COVID-19.

This chain connects TRBV14 to TRBJ2-3; 7 bases fit TRBD1. Germline CDR1 and CDR2: SGHDN and FVKESK. The junction had 3 bases not matched to a gene; V was cut back by 3 bases and J by 0 bases. The CDR3 loop spans 15 amino acids. CDR3 nucleotide sequence: TGTGCCAGCAGCCACCAGGGACAGAGCACAGATACGCAGTATTTT. Translated, it gives CASSHQGQSTDTQYF.

The V gene is TRBV20-1, the J gene TRBJ1-4; a possible D gene is TRBD1 (5 bases). Trimming stripped 8 bases from V and 8 bases from J, with 12 bases between. Looked up from germline, CDR1 is DFQATT and CDR2 is SNEGSKA (reference sequence). The CDR3 is made up of 11 amino acids. CDR3 nucleotides: TGCAGTTCGGGGGGTGGCGAAAAACTGTTTTTT. Translating it yields CSSGGGEKLFF.

The genes are TRBV5-1 and TRBJ2-5, with D unresolved. Germline-derived CDR1 and CDR2 are SGHRS and YFSETQ. The CDR3 is 13 amino acids. V was shortened by 0 bases and J by 5 bases, with 8 bases between the two germline ends. CDR3 sequence (DNA): TGCGCCAGCAGCTTGGCTTCCCGGGAGACCCAGTACTTC. Encoded protein: CASSLASRETQYF. The whole variable domain, filled in from reference TRBV5-1 and TRBJ2-5, reads KAGVTQTPRYLIKTRGQQVTLSCSPISGHRSVSWYQQTPGQGLQFLFEYFSETQRNKGNFPGRFSGRQFSNSRSEMNVSTLELGDSALYLCASSLASRETQYFGPGTRLLVL.

The V call is TRBV28, the J call TRBJ2-6; D is undetermined. The CDR3 spans 13 residues. Germline CDR1 is MDHEN and CDR2 is SYDVKM. Deletions cut 5 bases from V and 4 bases from J, with 6 bases between. CDR3 bases: TGTGCCAGCAGTCGAGAGGGGGCCAACGTCCTGACTTTC. This codes for CASSREGANVLTF.

The chain couples TRBV3-1 (or the pseudogene TRBV3-2) to TRBJ2-2, with D perhaps matching TRBD2 (6 bases). Germline V gene lookup returns CDR1 LGHDT and CDR2 YNNKEL (reference sequence). Trimming pared 0 bases from V and 0 bases from J, leaving 14 bases between. This CDR3 comprises 18 residues. The CDR3 region has the DNA TGTGCCAGCAGCCAAGATGGGGGACTGAACCCGAACACCGGGGAGCTGTTTTTT. Its translation is CASSQDGGLNPNTGELFF.

This clone was counted between two and nine times. The rearrangement links TRBV9 to TRBJ2-2; tentatively, D is TRBD2 (5 bases). Trimming removed 4 bases at V and 2 bases at J, with 18 bases between. Germline-derived CDR1 and CDR2 are SGDLS and YYNGEE. The CDR3 totals 17 residues. The CDR3 sequence is CASSSRGRGYNTGELFF. CDR3 DNA sequence: TGTGCCAGCAGCTCACGAGGACGGGGATATAACACCGGGGAGCTGTTTTTT.

The genes are TRBV7-3 and TRBJ2-1; D is possibly TRBD2 (5 bases). The V and J ends lost 3 bases and 7 bases respectively, with 22 bases between them. The CDR3 has 17 amino acids. Germline loops: CDR1 SGHTA, CDR2 FQGTGA. CDR3 DNA: TGTGCCAGCAGCTTGTACGGGAAACCGATAAAAAAGAATGAGCAGTTCTTC. It is translated as CASSLYGKPIKKNEQFF.

The V and J genes are TRBV7-2 and TRBJ1-4; 10 bases agree with TRBD1. Germline CDR1 and CDR2: SGHTA and FQGNSA. The CDR3 sequence is 16 residues long. V shed 5 bases and J 5 bases; nucleotides not matched to a gene: 8. Here the CDR3 DNA reads TGTGCCAGCAGCCCACGACGGGGACAGGGGAATGAAAAACTGTTTTTT. Translation gives CASSPRRGQGNEKLFF. Full variable domain (missing parts from reference TRBV7-2 and TRBJ1-4): GAGVSQSPSNKVTEKGKDVELRCDPISGHTALYWYRQSLGQGLEFLIYFQGNSAPDKSGLPSDRFSAERTGGSVSTLTIQRTQQEDSAVYLCASSPRRGQGNEKLFFGSGTQLSVL.

In its sample, this clone was seen once. The V call is TRBV9, the J call TRBJ1-2; TRBD1 matches at 8 bases. The CDR3 contains 12 residues. V gave up 5 bases and J gave up 4 bases; unmatched junction bases: 1. The germline gives CDR1 SGDLS, CDR2 YYNGEE. In DNA, the CDR3 is TGTGCCAGCAGTGACAGGGGCTATGGCTACACCTTC. It is translated as CASSDRGYGYTF.

This chain links TRBV16 with TRBJ1-2; TRBD1 matches 7 bases. Germline CDR1 is KGHSY and CDR2 is FQNENV. Germline trimming cut 3 bases from V and 7 bases from J; bases unmatched to any gene: 11. The CDR3 loop spans 15 amino acids. The CDR3 coding sequence is TGTGCCAGCAGCCAGTATACAGGGGAAGCGTCTGGCTACACCTTC. Protein product: CASSQYTGEASGYTF.

This clone is a singleton in its sample. The chain combines TRBV6-2 or TRBV6-3 with TRBJ2-5; 7 positions agree with TRBD1. The V and J ends lost 2 bases and 0 bases, in that order; junction bases with no gene match: 3. The CDR3 runs 15 residues. Looked up from germline, CDR1 is MNHEY and CDR2 is SVGEGT. CDR3 sequence: CASSYPDRDQETQYF. CDR3 bases: TGTGCCAGCAGTTACCCCGACAGGGACCAAGAGACCCAGTACTTC.

The V gene is TRBV27, the J gene TRBJ2-3; 8 bases are shared with TRBD2. The V and J ends lost 4 bases and 0 bases, in that order; junction bases with no gene match: 9. This CDR3 is built from 17 residues. The germline V gene encodes CDR1 MNHEY and CDR2 SMNVEV (reference sequence). The CDR3 sequence is CASSSGLAGTSTDTQYF. CDR3 in DNA: TGTGCCAGCAGTTCCGGCCTAGCGGGTACAAGCACAGATACGCAGTATTTT.

V gene TRBV6-5 combines with J gene TRBJ1-5; TRBD1 is a possible D gene (6 bases). The germline CDR1 and CDR2 sequences are MNHEY and SVGAGI. The germline V and J ends were trimmed by 7 bases and 0 bases, with 13 bases remaining between them. The CDR3 spans 15 residues. The CDR3 spells CASMVGAYSNQPQHF. CDR3 DNA sequence: TGTGCCAGCATGGTGGGGGCGTATAGCAATCAGCCCCAGCATTTT.

This clone was counted a few times. The V and J genes are TRBV6-5 and TRBJ1-1; 7 bases are a match to TRBD1. The CDR3 loop spans 15 amino acids. Germline V gives CDR1 MNHEY, CDR2 SVGAGI. The J segment lost 8 bases and the V segment lost 5 bases, leaving 14 bases of the junction unmatched. The CDR3 DNA follows: TGTGCCAGCAGTCACCGGGCGACAGGGCTGCGCGAAGCTTTCTTT. This sequence encodes CASSHRATGLREAFF.

The chain employs TRBV18 and TRBJ2-5; the match to TRBD1 covers 9 bases. The junction had 4 bases not matched to a gene; V was cut back by 0 bases and J by 5 bases. The CDR3 is made up of 15 amino acids. CDR1 and CDR2 from the germline V gene are KGHSH and LQKENI. In DNA form, the CDR3 reads TGTGCCAGCTCACCACCCCGGGACAGGGACGAGACCCAGTACTTC. Translated, it gives CASSPPRDRDETQYF.

This sequence joins TRBV5-8 and TRBJ1-1, with D uncertain. Germline CDR1 SGHTS, CDR2 YDEGEE. V was trimmed by 1 base and J by 0 bases, leaving 4 bases between them. CDR3 length: 13 residues. The CDR3 sequence: CASSLSVNTEAFF. CDR3 nucleotide sequence: TGTGCCAGCAGCTTGTCAGTGAACACTGAAGCTTTCTTT. Supplemented by reference TRBV5-8 and TRBJ1-1, the full variable domain reads EAGVTQSPTHLIKTRGQQATLRCSPISGHTSVYWYQQALGLGLQFLLWYDEGEERNRGNFPPRFSGRQFPNYSSELNVNALELEDSALYLCASSLSVNTEAFFGQGTRLTVV.

The chain links TRBV5-1 to TRBJ2-3; D call uncertain. V was pared by 1 base and J by 5 bases, with 8 bases between. Germline CDR1 SGHRS, CDR2 YFSETQ. The CDR3 has 13 amino acids. The CDR3 sequence: CASSLTVLDTQYF. In nucleotides, the CDR3 is TGCGCCAGCAGCTTGACAGTTTTAGATACGCAGTATTTT.

The genes are TRBV19 and TRBJ2-6; TRBD1 agrees at 8 bases. This CDR3 region has 17 residues. After removal of 6 bases from V and 0 bases from J, the junction contained 7 bases not matched to a gene. CDR1 and CDR2 (germline): LNHDA, SQIVND (reference sequence). The CDR3 reads CASSRDRLDSGANVLTF. CDR3 nucleotides: TGTGCCAGTAGCCGGGACAGGTTGGACTCTGGGGCCAACGTCCTGACTTTC.

The chain is built from TRBV7-9 and TRBJ1-5; D is unresolved. The V and J ends lost 5 bases and 5 bases respectively, with 10 bases between them. The CDR3 extends over 13 amino acids. In germline, CDR1 is SEHNR, CDR2 FQNEAQ (reference sequence). CDR3: CASSRARDQPQHF. As DNA, the CDR3 is TGTGCCAGCAGCCGAGCGAGGGATCAGCCCCAGCATTTT.

The chain links TRBV9 to TRBJ2-2; TRBD1 agrees at 9 bases. Germline trimming cut 3 bases from V and 7 bases from J; bases unmatched to any gene: 10. In germline, CDR1 is SGDLS, CDR2 YYNGEE. The CDR3 runs to 16 residues. The CDR3 is CASSAGTGSHGGELFF. The CDR3 bases are TGTGCCAGCAGCGCCGGGACAGGGAGTCATGGCGGGGAGCTGTTTTTT.

The chain employs TRBV21-1 and TRBJ1-5; the table gives TRBD1 as D, unverified against the DNA. TRBV21-1 is an annotated pseudogene. This CDR3 contains 15 residues. CDR3 coding DNA: TGTGCCAGCAGCAAAGAGGACATATTGTGTCAGCCCCAGCATTTT. This encodes CASSKEDILCQPQHF.

The rearrangement links TRBV19 to TRBJ2-6, with 7 bases that match TRBD1. The germline V gene has CDR1 LNHDA and CDR2 SQIVND (reference sequence). V gave up 6 bases and J gave up 2 bases; unmatched junction bases: 7. The CDR3 spans 16 residues. The CDR3 bases are TGTGCCAGTAGCCAGATAGGGGGCGCTGGGGCCAACGTCCTGACTTTC. The encoded protein is CASSQIGGAGANVLTF.

The chain combines TRBV6-1 with TRBJ2-6, with 10 bases that match TRBD1. The germline V gene has CDR1 MNHNS and CDR2 SASEGT. The V and J ends lost 4 bases and 4 bases, in that order; junction bases with no gene match: 7. The CDR3 length is 17 residues. The CDR3, as DNA: TGTGCCAGCAGTGGGGCAGACAGGGGGCAAGGGGCCAACGTCCTGACTTTC. Amino acids: CASSGADRGQGANVLTF.

The V and J genes are TRBV7-2 and TRBJ1-2; D unresolved. Per the germline V gene, CDR1 is SGHTA and CDR2 is FQGNSA. V lost 1 base and J 3 bases, leaving 6 bases between the germline ends. The CDR3 spans 13 residues. CDR3 sequence: CASSLGQYYGYTF. The CDR3 nucleotides are TGTGCCAGCAGCTTAGGGCAGTACTATGGCTACACCTTC.

This chain uses TRBV24-1 with TRBJ2-1; perhaps TRBD2 as D (6 bases). With 3 bases removed from V and 15 bases from J, the gap between germline ends came to 11 bases. This CDR3 spans 11 amino acids. The germline gives CDR1 KGHDR, CDR2 SFDVKD. The CDR3 DNA is TGTGCCACCAGTGATATCGGGGGTACGTTCTTC. It yields the protein CATSDIGGTFF.

The gene calls are TRBV5-1 and TRBJ1-1; D is perhaps TRBD1 (5 bases). This CDR3 region has 14 residues. The germline V gene has CDR1 SGHRS and CDR2 YFSETQ. V was cut by 4 bases and J by 5 bases, with 15 bases left in between. The CDR3 DNA follows: TGCGCCAGCAGCGGTGACCCCTCAGGGACTGAAGCTTTCTTT. Protein sequence: CASSGDPSGTEAFF.